Many counts were recorded for the clone carrying this TCR beta chain. Its antigen is unknown. Researchers prepared the TCRbeta library using unique molecular identifiers, the study reports. In TCRdb, the PCR reads were re-called with MiXCR into one record per CDR3 protein. The sample lists about 980,000 distinct CDR3 sequences, roughly 29% occurring once. This sample stems from a study of T-cell reconstitution after alpha-beta-depleted transplantation in children. Overall study results and limits: When one year had passed after transplant, most T-cell counts and diversity came from newly produced T cells.

Germline V CDR1 and CDR2: MNHEY, SMNVEV (reference sequence). Trimming took 7 bases from V and 2 from J, leaving 14 bases between them. This CDR3 has 14 residues. The clonotype was recovered from a boy under three years old who had a stem cell transplant for SCID, so the T cells may come from the graft donor. The rearrangement joins TRBV27 to TRBJ2-5; D assignment may be TRBD1 or TRBD2 (5 bases each). The starting material was PBMCs, mostly from graft donor cells, obtained 360 days after TCRalphabeta/CD19-depleted stem cell transplant. The CDR3 DNA reads as TGTGCCAGCAAGGTCAGGGCGGGTCAAGAGACCCAGTACTTC. Its protein is CASKVRAGQETQYF.